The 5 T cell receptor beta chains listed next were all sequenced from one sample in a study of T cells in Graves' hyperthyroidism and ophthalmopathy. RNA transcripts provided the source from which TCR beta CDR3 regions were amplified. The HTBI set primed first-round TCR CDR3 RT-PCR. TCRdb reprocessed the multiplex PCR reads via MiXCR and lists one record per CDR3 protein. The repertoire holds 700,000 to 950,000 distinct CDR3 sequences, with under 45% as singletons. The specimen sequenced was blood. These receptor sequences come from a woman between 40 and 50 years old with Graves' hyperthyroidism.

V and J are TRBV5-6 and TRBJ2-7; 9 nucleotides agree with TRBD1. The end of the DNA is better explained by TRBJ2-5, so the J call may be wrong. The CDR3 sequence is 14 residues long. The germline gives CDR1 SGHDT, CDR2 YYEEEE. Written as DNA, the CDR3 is TGTGCCAGCAGATCCAAGACAGGGGGAGGGACCCAGTACTTC. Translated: CASRSKTGGGTQYF.

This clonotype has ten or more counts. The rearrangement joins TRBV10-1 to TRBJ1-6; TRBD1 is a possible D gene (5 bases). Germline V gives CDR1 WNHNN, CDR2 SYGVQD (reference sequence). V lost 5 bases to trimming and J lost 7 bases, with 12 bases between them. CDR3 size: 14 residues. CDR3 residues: CASSQDTTNSPLHF. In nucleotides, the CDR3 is TGCGCCAGCAGTCAGGACACGACCAATTCACCCCTCCACTTT.

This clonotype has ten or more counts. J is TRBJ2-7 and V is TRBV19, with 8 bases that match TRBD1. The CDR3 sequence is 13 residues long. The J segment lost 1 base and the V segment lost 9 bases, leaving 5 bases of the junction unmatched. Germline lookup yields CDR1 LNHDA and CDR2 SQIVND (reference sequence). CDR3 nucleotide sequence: TGTGCCAGCGGGAACAGGGGGTCCTACGAGCAGTACTTC. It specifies CASGNRGSYEQYF.

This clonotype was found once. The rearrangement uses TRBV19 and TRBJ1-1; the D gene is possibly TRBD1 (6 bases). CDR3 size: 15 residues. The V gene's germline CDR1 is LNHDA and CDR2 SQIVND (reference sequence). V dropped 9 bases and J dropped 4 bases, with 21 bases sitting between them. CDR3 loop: CASSPNRELSTEAFF. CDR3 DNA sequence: TGTGCCAGCTCACCGAACAGGGAATTGAGCACTGAAGCTTTCTTT.

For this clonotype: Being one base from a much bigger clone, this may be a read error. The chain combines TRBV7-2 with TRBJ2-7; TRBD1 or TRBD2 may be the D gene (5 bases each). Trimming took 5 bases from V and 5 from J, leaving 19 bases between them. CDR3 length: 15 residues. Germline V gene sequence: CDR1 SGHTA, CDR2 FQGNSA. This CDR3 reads CASSGGWAGHDEQYF. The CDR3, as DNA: TGTGCCAGCAGCGGGGGTTGGGCAGGGCACGACGAGCAGTACTTC.